These 3 T cell receptor beta chains originate from one sample sequenced in a study of early T cells in non-severe SARS-CoV-2 infection. TCRdb re-called the 5' RACE reads through MiXCR, storing one row per CDR3 protein. The sample contains about 88,000 distinct CDR3 sequences, under 15% of which appear only once. Input material: whole blood. The receptors derive from an adult who was a healthcare worker with PCR-confirmed SARS-CoV-2 infection or an uninfected control (not recorded which).

In this sample, this clonotype turned up a few times. The CDR3 protein is CASSIIPGGSEQFF. DNA for the CDR3: TGTGCCAGTAGTATAATCCCGGGAGGGAGTGAGCAGTTCTTC. This chain joins TRBV19 and TRBJ2-1, with 8 bases that match TRBD2. Germline values: CDR1 LNHDA, CDR2 SQIVND (reference sequence). The V and J ends lost 2 bases and 9 bases, in that order; junction bases with no gene match: 6. This CDR3 spans 14 amino acids. Complete variable domain (other parts from reference TRBV19 and TRBJ2-1): DGGITQSPKYLFRKEGQNVTLSCEQNLNHDAMYWYRQDPGQGLRLIYYSQIVNDFQKGDIAEGYSVSREKKESFPLTVTSAQKNPTAFYLCASSIIPGGSEQFFGPGTRLTVL.

In the case of this clonotype: The junction departs from germline at one end; a sequencing error may be responsible. The chain combines TRBV2 with TRBJ2-1; possible D gene TRBD2, 5 bases. The germline gives CDR1 SNHLY, CDR2 FYNNEI. The CDR3 is 15 residues long. CDR3 sequence reads: CAREASGTPYNEQLF. The CDR3 coding sequence is TGTGCCAGGGAGGCTTCGGGAACACCCTACAATGAGCAGCTCTTC.

The rearrangement links TRBV5-4 to TRBJ2-1; D unclear. Deletions cut 4 bases from V and 6 bases from J, with 11 bases between. The CDR3 is 13 amino acids. CDR1 and CDR2 from the germline V gene are SGHNT and YYREEE (reference sequence). CDR3 protein: CASSETPSNEQFF. CDR3 DNA: TGTGCCAGCAGCGAAACGCCCTCCAATGAGCAGTTCTTC.